Below, 10 T cell receptor beta chains from the same sample are listed, as sequenced in a study of CD8+CD57+ T cells in acquired aplastic anemia. Profiling that covered TCR beta VDJ and CDR3 relied on genomic DNA as its template. In TCRdb, the reads were re-called with MiXCR into one record per CDR3 protein. The sample consists of some 200,000 distinct CDR3 sequences, over 60% of them appearing once. The sample comprised sorted CD4+, CD8+, or CD8+CD57+ T cells (not recorded which) from PBMCs. All receptors come from a human donor in good health.

The V gene is TRBV7-9, the J gene TRBJ2-6; unclear D gene. This CDR3 is 15 amino acids long. Germline lookup yields CDR1 SEHNR and CDR2 FQNEAQ (reference sequence). Trimming shortened V by 5 bases and J by 0 bases, and 8 bases separated the two germline ends. DNA of the CDR3: TGTGCCAGCAGCGTCCAGCACTCTGGGGCCAACGTCCTGACTTTC. This translates into CASSVQHSGANVLTF.

This clonotype was counted ten times or more. This chain connects TRBV19 to TRBJ1-2, with no clear D. The CDR3 runs 16 residues. Germline V gene data show CDR1 as LNHDA and CDR2 as SQIVND (reference sequence). Trimming cost V 5 bases and J 3 bases, with 19 bases left between them. In DNA, the CDR3 is TGTGCCAGTAGTCCCCAAGGTCGGGCTTGGGACTATGGCTACACCTTC. Translation gives CASSPQGRAWDYGYTF.

This chain joins TRBV5-1 and TRBJ1-1; perhaps TRBD1 as D (5 bases). The V end lost 0 bases, the J end lost 7 bases, and 7 bases lay between the germline ends. The CDR3 has 12 amino acids. Looked up from germline, CDR1 is SGHRS and CDR2 is YFSETQ. The DNA of the CDR3 is TGCGCCAGCAGCTTGGTAAGGGGTGAAGCTTTCTTT. As protein: CASSLVRGEAFF.

This clonotype was recorded many times. The gene calls are TRBV5-1 and TRBJ2-7; D not resolved. V was pared by 0 bases and J by 3 bases, with 7 bases between. CDR3 size: 13 residues. Germline lookup yields CDR1 SGHRS and CDR2 YFSETQ. CDR3 in DNA: TGCGCCAGCAGCTTGGCCCTAGACTACGAGCAGTACTTC. Translating it yields CASSLALDYEQYF.

The CDR3, as DNA: TGTGCCAGCAGCTCTACCAGGGAGCAGTTCTTC. This encodes CASSSTREQFF. The chain uses TRBV7-2 and TRBJ2-1, with unresolved D. The CDR3 has 11 amino acids. The germline V and J ends were trimmed by 4 bases and 10 bases, with 8 bases remaining between them. The germline CDR1 and CDR2 sequences are SGHTA and FQGNSA.

Many counts were recorded for this clonotype. V gene TRBV2 combines with J gene TRBJ2-5; a weak D match, TRBD2 (5 bases). The germline V gene encodes CDR1 SNHLY and CDR2 FYNNEI. CDR3 length: 12 amino acids. V lost 11 bases, J lost 2 bases, and 12 bases lay in between. The CDR3 loop reads CAVLSGQETQYF. CDR3 in DNA: TGTGCCGTTCTATCGGGACAAGAGACCCAGTACTTC. Based on the CDR3 plus reference TRBV2 and TRBJ2-5, the full variable domain is EPEVTQTPSHQVTQMGQEVILRCVPISNHLYFYWYRQILGQKVEFLVSFYNNEISEKSEIFDDQFSVERPDGSNFTLKIRSTKLEDSAMYFCAVLSGQETQYFGPGTRLLVL.

This clonotype was detected many times. The chain carries TRBV7-6 and TRBJ1-5; 7 bases match TRBD1. Germline CDR1 is SGHVS and CDR2 is FNYEAQ. The V segment lost 4 bases and the J segment 0 bases; nucleotides outside the gene matches: 3. The CDR3 runs 15 residues. The CDR3 DNA follows: TGTGCCAGCAGCTCCGGGACAGATAGCAATCAGCCCCAGCATTTT. It yields the protein CASSSGTDSNQPQHF.

The chain has TRBV24-1 and TRBJ1-3; unclear D gene. V was cut by 4 bases and J by 1 base, with 7 bases left in between. The CDR3 has 14 amino acids. The germline V gene has CDR1 KGHDR and CDR2 SFDVKD. CDR3 protein: CATSDPASGNTIYF. The CDR3, as DNA: TGTGCCACCAGTGACCCCGCGTCTGGAAACACCATATATTTT.

The rearrangement links TRBV12-3 or TRBV12-4 to TRBJ2-3; 9 bases fit TRBD2. V trimming: 2 bases; J trimming: 6 bases; junction bases outside the gene matches: 6. The CDR3 has 15 amino acids. In nucleotides, the CDR3 is TGTGCCAGCAGTTTACGGGCGGGAGGGGTGGATACGCAGTATTTT. Translation: CASSLRAGGVDTQYF.

The chain couples TRBV14 to TRBJ2-2; 7 nucleotides match TRBD1. The trim removed 1 base at V and 7 bases at J, leaving 9 bases unmatched. CDR3 size: 16 residues. Per germline, CDR1 SGHDN and CDR2 FVKESK. Here the CDR3 reads CASSQARGPLDGELFF. In DNA form, the CDR3 reads TGTGCCAGCAGCCAAGCGAGGGGGCCTCTTGACGGGGAGCTGTTTTTT. The full variable domain, its missing parts supplied by reference TRBV14 and TRBJ2-2, is EAGVTQFPSHSVIEKGQTVTLRCDPISGHDNLYWYRRVMGKEIKFLLHFVKESKQDESGMPNNRFLAERTGGTYSTLKVQPAELEDSGVYFCASSQARGPLDGELFFGEGSRLTVL.